This T cell receptor (beta chain) was recorded in a study of blood T cell repertoires in COVID-19. Across the study: T cells, B-cell-depleted T cells, or PBMCs supplied cDNA or gDNA.

The data were produced by immunoSEQ multiplex PCR, yet TCRdb's version contains in-frame clones alone and is incomplete. Seen here are under 450,000 clones, roughly 86% observed once, and the top ten hold about 1%. Germline CDR1 reads SGHKS; CDR2 reads YYEKEE (reference sequence). V was shortened by 0 bases and J by 11 bases, with 20 bases between the two germline ends. The CDR3 has 15 amino acids. The chain joins TRBV5-5 to TRBJ1-1, with a possible D match to TRBD1 (6 bases). The clonotype was recovered from a human donor with acute or convalescent COVID-19. The donor label of this sample is uncertain. Source material: peripheral blood. The CDR3 coding sequence is TGTGCCAGCAGCTTGGCGACAGGTTCGGGGCAATCGGCTTTCTTT. This sequence encodes CASSLATGSGQSAFF.